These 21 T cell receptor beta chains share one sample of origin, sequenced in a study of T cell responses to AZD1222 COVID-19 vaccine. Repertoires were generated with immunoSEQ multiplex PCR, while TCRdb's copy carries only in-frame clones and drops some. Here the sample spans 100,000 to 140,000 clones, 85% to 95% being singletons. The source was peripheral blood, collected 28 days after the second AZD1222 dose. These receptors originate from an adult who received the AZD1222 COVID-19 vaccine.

The CDR3: CASSRDRGSETQYF. CDR3 DNA: TGTGCCAGCAGCCGGGACAGGGGCTCAGAGACCCAGTACTTC. The chain joins TRBV5-4 to TRBJ2-5; TRBD1 matches 10 bases. The V gene end was trimmed by 4 bases and the J gene end by 4 bases; junction bases not matched to a gene: 4. Germline V lookup: CDR1 SGHNT, CDR2 YYREEE (reference sequence). The CDR3 loop spans 14 amino acids.

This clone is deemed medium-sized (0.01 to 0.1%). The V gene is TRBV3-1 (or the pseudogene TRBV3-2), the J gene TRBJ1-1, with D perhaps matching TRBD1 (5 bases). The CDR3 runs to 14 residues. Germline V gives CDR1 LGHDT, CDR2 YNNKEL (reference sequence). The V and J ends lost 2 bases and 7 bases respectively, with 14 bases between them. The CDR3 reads CASSQSFREDEAFF. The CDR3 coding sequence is TGTGCCAGCAGCCAATCGTTCAGGGAGGATGAAGCTTTCTTT.

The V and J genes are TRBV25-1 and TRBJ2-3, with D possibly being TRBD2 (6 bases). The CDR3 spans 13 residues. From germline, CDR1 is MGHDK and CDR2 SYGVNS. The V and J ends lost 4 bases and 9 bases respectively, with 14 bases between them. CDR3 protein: CASSGTGEVTQYF. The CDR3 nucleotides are TGTGCCAGCAGTGGAACGGGAGAAGTGACGCAGTATTTT.

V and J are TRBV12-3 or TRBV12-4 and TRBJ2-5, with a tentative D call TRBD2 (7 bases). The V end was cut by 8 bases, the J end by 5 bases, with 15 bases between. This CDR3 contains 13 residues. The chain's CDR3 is CASGEGGRETQYF. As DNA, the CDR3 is TGTGCCAGCGGGGAGGGGGGCCGTGAGACCCAGTACTTC.

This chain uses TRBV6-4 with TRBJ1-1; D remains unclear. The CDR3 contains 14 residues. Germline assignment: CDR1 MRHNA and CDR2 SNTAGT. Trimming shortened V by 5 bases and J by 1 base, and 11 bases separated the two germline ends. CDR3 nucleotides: TGTGCCAGCAGTCGGCAGGCCGGGAACACTGAAGCTTTCTTT. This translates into CASSRQAGNTEAFF.

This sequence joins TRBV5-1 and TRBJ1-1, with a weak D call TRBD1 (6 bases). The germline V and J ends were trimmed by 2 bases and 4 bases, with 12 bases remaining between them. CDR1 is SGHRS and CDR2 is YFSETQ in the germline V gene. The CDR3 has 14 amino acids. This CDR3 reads CASSFYTGTTEAFF. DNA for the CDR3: TGCGCCAGCAGCTTTTATACAGGGACCACTGAAGCTTTCTTT. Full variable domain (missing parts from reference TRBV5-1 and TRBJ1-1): KAGVTQTPRYLIKTRGQQVTLSCSPISGHRSVSWYQQTPGQGLQFLFEYFSETQRNKGNFPGRFSGRQFSNSRSEMNVSTLELGDSALYLCASSFYTGTTEAFFGQGTRLTVV.

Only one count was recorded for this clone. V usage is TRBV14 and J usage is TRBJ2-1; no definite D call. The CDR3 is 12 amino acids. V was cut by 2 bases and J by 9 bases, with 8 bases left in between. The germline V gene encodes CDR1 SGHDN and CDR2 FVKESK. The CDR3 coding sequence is TGTGCCAGCAGCCAAATTAAAACTGAGCAGTTCTTC. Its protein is CASSQIKTEQFF.

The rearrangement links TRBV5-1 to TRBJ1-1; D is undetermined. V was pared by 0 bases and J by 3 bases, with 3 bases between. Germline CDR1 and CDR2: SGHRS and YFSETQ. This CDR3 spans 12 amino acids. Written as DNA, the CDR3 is TGCGCCAGCAGCTTGGGGTACACTGAAGCTTTCTTT. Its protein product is CASSLGYTEAFF.

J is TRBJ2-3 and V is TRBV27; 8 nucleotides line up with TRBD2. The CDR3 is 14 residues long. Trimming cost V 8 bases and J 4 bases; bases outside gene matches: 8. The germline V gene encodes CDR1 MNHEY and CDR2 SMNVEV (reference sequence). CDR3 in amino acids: CASCTSGEADTQYF. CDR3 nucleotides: TGTGCCAGCTGTACTAGCGGAGAGGCAGATACGCAGTATTTT.

The DNA for the CDR3 is TGTGCCAGCAGTCTGGTTGGACAGGACTCCTACGAGCAGTACTTC. Protein product: CASSLVGQDSYEQYF. This chain joins TRBV25-1 and TRBJ2-7; TRBD1 aligns across 7 bases. The CDR3 extends over 15 amino acids. Germline V gives CDR1 MGHDK, CDR2 SYGVNS. Trimming removed 5 bases from V and 0 bases from J; junction bases left unmatched: 7.

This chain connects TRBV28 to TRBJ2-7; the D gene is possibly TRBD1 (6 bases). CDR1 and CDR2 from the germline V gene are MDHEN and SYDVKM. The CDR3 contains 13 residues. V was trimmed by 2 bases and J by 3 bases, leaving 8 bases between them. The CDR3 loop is CASSLQGIYEQYF. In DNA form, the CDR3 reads TGTGCCAGCAGTTTACAGGGGATCTACGAGCAGTACTTC.

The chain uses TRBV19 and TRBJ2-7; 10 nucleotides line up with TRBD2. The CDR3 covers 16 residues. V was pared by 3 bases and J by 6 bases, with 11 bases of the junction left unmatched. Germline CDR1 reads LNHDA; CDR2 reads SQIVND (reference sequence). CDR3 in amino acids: CASSIASGSPLGEQYF. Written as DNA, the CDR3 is TGTGCCAGTAGTATTGCTAGCGGGAGTCCCCTTGGCGAGCAGTACTTC.

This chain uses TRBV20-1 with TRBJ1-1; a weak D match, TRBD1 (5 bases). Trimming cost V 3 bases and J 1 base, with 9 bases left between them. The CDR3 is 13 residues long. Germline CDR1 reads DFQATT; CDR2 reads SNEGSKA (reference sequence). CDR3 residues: CSASEGWNTEAFF. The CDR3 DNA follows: TGCAGTGCTAGTGAGGGGTGGAACACTGAAGCTTTCTTT.

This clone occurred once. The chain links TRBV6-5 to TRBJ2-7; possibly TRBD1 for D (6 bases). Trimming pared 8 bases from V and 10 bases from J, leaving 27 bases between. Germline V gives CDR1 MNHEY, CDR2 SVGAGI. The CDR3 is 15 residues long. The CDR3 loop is CASLPGQGSITNQYF. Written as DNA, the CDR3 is TGTGCCAGCCTCCCCGGCCAGGGGAGCATTACGAATCAGTACTTC.

This chain's CDR3 is CASTLAGPNTEAFF. As DNA, the CDR3 is TGTGCCAGCACCTTGGCCGGGCCGAACACTGAAGCTTTCTTT. This chain connects TRBV7-9 to TRBJ1-1; no clear D. The CDR3 is 14 residues long. Trimming removed 7 bases from V and 1 base from J, with 13 bases in between. Germline CDR1 reads SEHNR; CDR2 reads FQNEAQ (reference sequence).

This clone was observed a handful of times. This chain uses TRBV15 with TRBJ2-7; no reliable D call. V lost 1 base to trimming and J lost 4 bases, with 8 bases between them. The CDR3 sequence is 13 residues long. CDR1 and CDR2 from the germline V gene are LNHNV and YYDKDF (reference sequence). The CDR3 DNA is TGTGCCACCAGCAGAGCATCGGGTTACGAGCAGTACTTC. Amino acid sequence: CATSRASGYEQYF. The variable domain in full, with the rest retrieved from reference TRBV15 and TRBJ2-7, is DAMVIQNPRYQVTQFGKPVTLSCSQTLNHNVMYWYQQKSSQAPKLLFHYYDKDFNNEADTPDNFQSRRPNTSFCFLDIRSPGLGDTAMYLCATSRASGYEQYFGPGTRLTVT.

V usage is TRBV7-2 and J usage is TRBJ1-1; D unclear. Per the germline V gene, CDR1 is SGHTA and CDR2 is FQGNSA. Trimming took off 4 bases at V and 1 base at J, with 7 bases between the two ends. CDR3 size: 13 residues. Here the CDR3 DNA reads TGTGCCAGCAGCTCCCAACAGAACACTGAAGCTTTCTTT. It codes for CASSSQQNTEAFF.

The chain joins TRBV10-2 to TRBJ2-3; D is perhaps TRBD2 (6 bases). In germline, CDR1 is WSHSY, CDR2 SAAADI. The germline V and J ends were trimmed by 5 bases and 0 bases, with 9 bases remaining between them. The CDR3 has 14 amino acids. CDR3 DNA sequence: TGCGCCAGCAGTCTCGCGGGGAGCACAGATACGCAGTATTTT. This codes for CASSLAGSTDTQYF.

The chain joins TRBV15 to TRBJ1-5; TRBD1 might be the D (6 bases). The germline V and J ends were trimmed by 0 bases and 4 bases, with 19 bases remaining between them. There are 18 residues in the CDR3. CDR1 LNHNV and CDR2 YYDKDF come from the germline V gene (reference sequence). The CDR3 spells CATSRDSSGAGENQPQHF. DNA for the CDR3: TGTGCCACCAGCAGAGATTCCTCGGGGGCAGGGGAAAATCAGCCCCAGCATTTT.

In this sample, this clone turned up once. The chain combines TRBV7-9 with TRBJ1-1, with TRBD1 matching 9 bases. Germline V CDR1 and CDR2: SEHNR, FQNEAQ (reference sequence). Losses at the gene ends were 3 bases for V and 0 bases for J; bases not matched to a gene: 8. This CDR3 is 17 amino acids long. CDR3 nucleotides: TGTGCCAGCAGCTTGCACCGGGACAGGGTGGTGAACACTGAAGCTTTCTTT. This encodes CASSLHRDRVVNTEAFF.

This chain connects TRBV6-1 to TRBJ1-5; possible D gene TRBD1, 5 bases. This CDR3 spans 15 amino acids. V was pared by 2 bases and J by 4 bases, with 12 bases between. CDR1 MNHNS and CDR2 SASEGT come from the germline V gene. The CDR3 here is CASSESPGTNQPQHF. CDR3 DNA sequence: TGTGCCAGCAGTGAATCTCCAGGGACGAATCAGCCCCAGCATTTT.